The 12 T cell receptor beta chains below come from one sample, sequenced in a study of cytomegalovirus exposure and HLA in healthy donors. 13 Jbeta primers and 60 Vbeta primers were used for the PCR. Profiled with immunoSEQ multiplex PCR; TCRdb holds only in-frame clones, not every one. The repertoire holds 150,000 to 200,000 clones, with about four fifths as singletons. The specimen was PBMCs. All receptors derive from a woman aged 40 to 50 in good health and CMV-seronegative.

V usage is TRBV14 and J usage is TRBJ1-4; possibly TRBD1 for D (5 bases). Per the germline V gene, CDR1 is SGHDN and CDR2 is FVKESK. This CDR3 comprises 13 residues. The germline V and J ends were trimmed by 1 base and 10 bases, with 10 bases remaining between them. The CDR3 is CASSQGARAKLFF. CDR3 nucleotide sequence: TGTGCCAGCAGCCAAGGGGCCAGGGCAAAACTGTTTTTT.

The chain employs TRBV5-6 and TRBJ2-7, with a tentative D call TRBD1 (6 bases). Germline V CDR1 and CDR2: SGHDT, YYEEEE. V lost 0 bases, J lost 1 base, and 14 bases lay in between. This CDR3 is 16 amino acids long. Written as DNA, the CDR3 is TGTGCCAGCAGCTTGGGCGAGGGGGTAAGTTCCTACGAGCAGTACGTC. Protein product: CASSLGEGVSSYEQYV.

The table lists this clone with a count of one. CDR3 sequence (DNA): TGTGCCAGCAGCAGACGGGAGAACACCGGGGAGCTGTTTTTT. This translates into CASSRRENTGELFF. J is TRBJ2-2 and V is TRBV5-8, with D possibly being TRBD2 (5 bases). This CDR3 has 14 amino acids. With 4 bases removed from V and 1 base from J, the gap between germline ends came to 8 bases. Germline values: CDR1 SGHTS, CDR2 YDEGEE.

The chain couples TRBV9 to TRBJ2-3; possible D gene TRBD1, 5 bases. Deletions cut 7 bases from V and 2 bases from J, with 8 bases between. The germline gives CDR1 SGDLS, CDR2 YYNGEE. The CDR3 is made up of 12 amino acids. The CDR3, as DNA: TGTGCCAGCTCTGGACACACAGATACGCAGTATTTT. It is translated as CASSGHTDTQYF.

The J gene is TRBJ2-5, the V gene TRBV15, with 10 bases matching TRBD2. Germline-derived CDR1 and CDR2 are LNHNV and YYDKDF (reference sequence). The J segment lost 6 bases and the V segment lost 0 bases, leaving 7 bases of the junction unmatched. CDR3 length: 16 residues. In nucleotides, the CDR3 is TGTGCCACCAGCAGAGAACGAGCGGGAGGGCCTCAGACCCAGTACTTC. This translates into CATSRERAGGPQTQYF.

This clone was observed a handful of times. J is TRBJ1-1 and V is TRBV30; TRBD1 aligns across 7 bases. The V gene end was trimmed by 3 bases and the J gene end by 5 bases; junction bases not matched to a gene: 9. Per the germline V gene, CDR1 is GTSNPN and CDR2 is SVGIG (reference sequence). This CDR3 has 14 amino acids. CDR3 residues: CAWSSLDRETEAFF. CDR3 DNA sequence: TGTGCCTGGAGCTCCCTAGACAGGGAAACTGAAGCTTTCTTT.

In DNA, the CDR3 is TGCGCCAGCAGCATCCCTAGCGGGAGCAGCACAGATACGCAGTATTTT. It yields the protein CASSIPSGSSTDTQYF. This chain links TRBV5-1 with TRBJ2-3, with 10 bases aligning to TRBD2. CDR1 is SGHRS and CDR2 is YFSETQ in the germline V gene. The CDR3 has 16 amino acids. Trimming took 4 bases from V and 0 from J; bases not matched to a gene: 5.

There are a few counts of this clone. The chain links TRBV6-5 to TRBJ1-5, with D perhaps matching TRBD1 (6 bases). The V and J ends lost 5 bases and 4 bases respectively, with 15 bases between them. Germline V gene lookup returns CDR1 MNHEY and CDR2 SVGAGI. CDR3 length: 15 residues. The CDR3 nucleotides read TGTGCCAGCAGTGCCAAACAGGGAGGGAATCAGCCCCAGCATTTT. Its translation: CASSAKQGGNQPQHF.

The CDR3 spells CASSPGTGDYEQYF. CDR3 in DNA: TGTGCCAGCTCACCGGGGACAGGGGACTACGAGCAGTACTTC. This rearrangement joins TRBV18 to TRBJ2-7; 10 nucleotides align to TRBD1. J gave up 3 bases and V 3 bases, and 2 bases lay outside the gene matches. This CDR3 spans 14 amino acids. Germline V gives CDR1 KGHSH, CDR2 LQKENI.

J is TRBJ2-7 and V is TRBV29-1; D may be TRBD2 (6 bases). The V gene's germline CDR1 is SQVTM and CDR2 ANQGSEA. The CDR3 is 13 amino acids. Trimming removed 4 bases at V and 3 bases at J, with 13 bases between. CDR3 amino acids: CSVGLANGYEQYF. CDR3 bases: TGCAGCGTTGGCCTAGCGAACGGCTACGAGCAGTACTTC.

V is TRBV6-5 and J is TRBJ2-3, with 7 nucleotides matching TRBD2. CDR1 is MNHEY and CDR2 is SVGAGI in the germline V gene. The V and J ends lost 5 bases and 11 bases, in that order; junction bases with no gene match: 7. The CDR3 is 12 residues long. In DNA, the CDR3 is TGTGCCAGCAGTACAAGCGGGAAGGGGCAGTATTTT. It codes for CASSTSGKGQYF.

This clone was seen only a few times. J is TRBJ1-2 and V is TRBV19, with 7 bases lining up with TRBD1. Germline CDR1 is LNHDA and CDR2 is SQIVND (reference sequence). V lost 5 bases to trimming and J lost 5 bases; unmatched junction nucleotides: 17. The CDR3 contains 17 residues. The chain's CDR3 is CASSSWTGSNRTYGYTF. The CDR3 DNA reads as TGTGCCAGTAGTTCCTGGACAGGCTCCAATAGAACGTATGGCTACACCTTC.